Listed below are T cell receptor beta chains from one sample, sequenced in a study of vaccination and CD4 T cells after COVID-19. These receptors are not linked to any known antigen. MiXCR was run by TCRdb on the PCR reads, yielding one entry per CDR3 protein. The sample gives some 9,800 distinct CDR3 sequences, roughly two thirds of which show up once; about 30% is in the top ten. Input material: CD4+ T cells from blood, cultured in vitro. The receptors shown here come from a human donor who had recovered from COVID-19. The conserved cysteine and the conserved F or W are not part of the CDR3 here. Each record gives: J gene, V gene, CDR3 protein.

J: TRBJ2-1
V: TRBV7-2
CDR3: ASSPGGALLDEQF

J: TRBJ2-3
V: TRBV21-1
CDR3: ATTRDRGCDTQY

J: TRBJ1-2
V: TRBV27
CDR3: ASSFRGRNYGYT

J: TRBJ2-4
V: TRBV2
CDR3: AGAGRENIQY

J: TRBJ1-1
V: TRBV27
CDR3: ASNLQTGRGTEAF

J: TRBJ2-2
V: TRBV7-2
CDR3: ASSNLRVVNTGELF

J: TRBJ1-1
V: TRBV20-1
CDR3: SGFRGNTEAF

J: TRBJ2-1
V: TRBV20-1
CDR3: SAREWSSYNEQF

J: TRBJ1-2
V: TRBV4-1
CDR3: ASSQAGTTDGYT

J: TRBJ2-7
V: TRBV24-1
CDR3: ATRLRGEQY

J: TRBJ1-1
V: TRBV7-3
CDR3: ASSASGGASEAF

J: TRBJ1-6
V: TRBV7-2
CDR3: ASSPLASLSYNSPLH

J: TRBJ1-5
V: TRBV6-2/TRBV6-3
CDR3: ASRVSNQPQH

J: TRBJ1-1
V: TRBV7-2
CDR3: ASRLGDVNTEAF

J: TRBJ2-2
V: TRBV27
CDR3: ASHEVTGGSFTGELF

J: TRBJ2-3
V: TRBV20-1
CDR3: SARYSGGDTQY

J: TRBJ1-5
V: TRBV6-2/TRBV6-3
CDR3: ASSPWIGGGNQPQH

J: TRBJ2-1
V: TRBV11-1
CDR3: ASRPRLAGGRGNEQF

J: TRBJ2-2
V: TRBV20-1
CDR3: SAVNGETANTGELF

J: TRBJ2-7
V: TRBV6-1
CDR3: ASIPKRGSSYEQY

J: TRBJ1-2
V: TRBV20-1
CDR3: SARASGGGLGYT

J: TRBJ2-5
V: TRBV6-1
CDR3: ASSPAGRDQETQY

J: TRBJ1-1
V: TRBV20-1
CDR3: SAREVKPGTSNTEAF

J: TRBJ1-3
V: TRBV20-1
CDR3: SASQGQGYGNTIY

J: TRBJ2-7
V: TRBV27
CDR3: ASSLGGWRNEQY

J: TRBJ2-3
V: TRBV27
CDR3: ASSLNRATDTQY

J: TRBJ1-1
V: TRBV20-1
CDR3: SARDGTGGNTEAF

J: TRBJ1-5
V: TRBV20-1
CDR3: SARATGSNQPQH

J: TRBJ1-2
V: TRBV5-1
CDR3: ASSMISGYGYT

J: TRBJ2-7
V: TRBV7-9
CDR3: ASSSLGEQY

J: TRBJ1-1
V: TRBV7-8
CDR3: ASRFTETNTEAF

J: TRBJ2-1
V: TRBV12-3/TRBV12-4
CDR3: ASSPWGTYNEQF